Each of the 31 T cell receptor beta chains below was sequenced from the same sample in a study of STAT3 mutations in large granular lymphocyte leukemia. Study-level results: Every T-cell large granular lymphocyte leukemia patient had at least one immunodominant TCR beta clonotype.

Assay: immunoSEQ multiplex PCR; the TCRdb copy retains only in-frame clones and omits some. Of under 20,000 clones in the sample, about 90% were seen once. No cognate antigen is known for these TCRs. Sequenced: peripheral blood mononuclear cells. These TCRs come from a man aged 55 to 70 with T-cell large granular lymphocyte leukemia. Some clones in this sample may be carry-over from other donors' samples.

This chain joins TRBV27 and TRBJ1-6; D unclear. Germline lookup yields CDR1 MNHEY and CDR2 SMNVEV (reference sequence). The length of the CDR3 is 15 residues. Trimming shortened V by 6 bases and J by 6 bases, and 15 bases separated the two germline ends. CDR3 in DNA: TGTGCCAGCAGCGCAGGCCCAATTCTTAATTCACCCCTCCACTTT. Translated: CASSAGPILNSPLHF.

The V gene is TRBV6-5, the J gene TRBJ1-6, with D possibly matching TRBD1 (5 bases). Germline V gene data show CDR1 as MNHEY and CDR2 as SVGAGI. CDR3 length: 14 amino acids. The V gene lost 6 bases and the J gene lost 8 bases, with 14 bases spanning the gap. The DNA for the CDR3 is TGTGCCAGCAGGGGAGGGGTAGGCTATTCACCCCTCCACTTT. Residues: CASRGGVGYSPLHF.

V is TRBV5-1 and J is TRBJ2-5; 7 nucleotides match TRBD2. V was pared by 2 bases and J by 1 base, with 5 bases of the junction left unmatched. Per the germline V gene, CDR1 is SGHRS and CDR2 is YFSETQ. There are 15 residues in the CDR3. The CDR3 sequence: CASSFAPSGQETQYF. The CDR3 nucleotides are TGCGCCAGCAGCTTCGCGCCTAGCGGCCAAGAGACCCAGTACTTC.

The chain uses TRBV7-2 and TRBJ2-7; D remains unclear. V was shortened by 4 bases and J by 7 bases, with 11 bases between the two germline ends. The CDR3 has 12 residues. The V gene's germline CDR1 is SGHTA and CDR2 FQGNSA. The CDR3 DNA follows: TGTGCCAGCAGCTCACCCCCCGGGGAGCAGTACTTC. Translation gives CASSSPPGEQYF.

This chain links TRBV14 with TRBJ2-3; D is ambiguous. Between the trimmed V and J ends, which lost 4 bases and 4 bases, there was a span of 15 bases. The length of the CDR3 is 15 residues. Per germline, CDR1 SGHDN and CDR2 FVKESK. The CDR3 loop is CASSPQTKTPDTQYF. The CDR3 bases are TGTGCCAGCAGCCCTCAAACCAAAACACCAGATACGCAGTATTTT.

This clone was recorded once. The V call is TRBV6-6, the J call TRBJ1-5; D is undetermined. This CDR3 spans 8 amino acids. Germline CDR1 and CDR2: MNHNY and SVGAGI (reference sequence). Trimming stripped 10 bases from V and 11 bases from J, with 6 bases between. The CDR3 sequence is CATESQHF. CDR3 in DNA: TGTGCCACCGAGTCCCAGCATTTT.

The chain links TRBV25-1 to TRBJ1-2; possible D gene TRBD1, 5 bases. Germline CDR1 reads MGHDK; CDR2 reads SYGVNS. V was pared by 4 bases and J by 4 bases, with 13 bases between. The CDR3 spans 14 residues. In nucleotides, the CDR3 is TGTGCCAGCAGTGCCCTACAGCAGGGCTATGGCTACACCTTC. Residues: CASSALQQGYGYTF.

This clone has only a few counts. The chain combines TRBV7-2 with TRBJ1-2, with TRBD1 as a possible D gene (6 bases). Trimming pared 1 base from V and 13 bases from J, leaving 13 bases between. CDR3 length: 12 residues. CDR1 and CDR2 (germline): SGHTA, FQGNSA. The CDR3 here is CASSLDKGGVTF. CDR3 coding DNA: TGTGCCAGCAGCTTAGACAAGGGGGGTGTCACCTTC. The variable domain in full, completed from reference TRBV7-2 and TRBJ1-2, reads GAGVSQSPSNKVTEKGKDVELRCDPISGHTALYWYRQSLGQGLEFLIYFQGNSAPDKSGLPSDRFSAERTGGSVSTLTIQRTQQEDSAVYLCASSLDKGGVTFGSGTRLTVV.

The chain employs TRBV29-1 and TRBJ1-1; no reliable D call. Germline assignment: CDR1 SQVTM and CDR2 ANQGSEA. The CDR3 covers 11 residues. V dropped 7 bases and J dropped 1 base, with 7 bases sitting between them. CDR3 protein: CSGLENTEAFF. DNA of the CDR3: TGCAGCGGCCTAGAGAACACTGAAGCTTTCTTT.

The V and J genes are TRBV5-4 and TRBJ2-5; 8 nucleotides match TRBD2. The CDR3 contains 14 residues. Germline V CDR1 and CDR2: SGHNT, YYREEE (reference sequence). Trimming removed 4 bases from V and 1 base from J; junction bases left unmatched: 3. As DNA, the CDR3 is TGTGCCAGCAGCCCGACTAGCGCCCAAGAGACCCAGTACTTC. Amino acids: CASSPTSAQETQYF.

V gene TRBV20-1 combines with J gene TRBJ2-7, with D uncertain. CDR3 length: 10 residues. Germline V CDR1 and CDR2: DFQATT, SNEGSKA (reference sequence). V was clipped by 4 bases and J by 1 base, with 2 bases between them. Written as DNA, the CDR3 is TGCAGTGCTAAATCCTACGAGCAGTACTTC. The encoded protein is CSAKSYEQYF.

The chain combines TRBV5-1 with TRBJ1-4, with D unclear. Germline CDR1 is SGHRS and CDR2 is YFSETQ. Trimming removed 1 base at V and 6 bases at J, with 4 bases between. The CDR3 has 12 amino acids. The CDR3 sequence: CASSLPDEKLFF. The CDR3 DNA reads as TGCGCCAGCAGCTTGCCCGATGAAAAACTGTTTTTT.

The chain carries TRBV5-4 and TRBJ1-3, with D unresolved. V was cut by 1 base and J by 4 bases, with 12 bases left in between. The CDR3 contains 15 residues. Germline V gene lookup returns CDR1 SGHNT and CDR2 YYREEE (reference sequence). CDR3 coding DNA: TGTGCCAGCAGCTTGAAGGGTGTGGAAGGAAACACCATATATTTT. This gives the protein CASSLKGVEGNTIYF.

V usage is TRBV28 and J usage is TRBJ2-5, with 8 bases lining up with TRBD1. The CDR3 is 15 residues long. The ends lost 4 bases at V and 5 bases at J; junction bases unmatched: 9. The germline CDR1 and CDR2 sequences are MDHEN and SYDVKM. The CDR3 nucleotides are TGTGCCAGCAGTTCTTCCGGGACAGGAGGGGAGACCCAGTACTTC. Its translation is CASSSSGTGGETQYF.

This chain uses TRBV7-3 with TRBJ2-5, with 11 bases fitting TRBD2. CDR1 is SGHTA, CDR2 FQGTGA, per germline. The CDR3 has 15 residues. Losses at the gene ends were 5 bases for V and 5 bases for J; bases not matched to a gene: 7. The CDR3 nucleotides read TGTGCCAGCAGCCCACTAGCGGGAGTCGGTGAGACCCAGTACTTC. The encoded protein is CASSPLAGVGETQYF.

The chain employs TRBV2 and TRBJ2-5; D is perhaps TRBD1 (6 bases). Germline V CDR1 and CDR2: SNHLY, FYNNEI. The CDR3 totals 13 residues. Trimming stripped 4 bases from V and 4 bases from J, with 10 bases between. The CDR3 bases are TGTGCCAGCAGTGGACGCAGGGGAGAGACCCAGTACTTC. Residues: CASSGRRGETQYF.

This clone has only a few counts. The chain uses TRBV25-1 and TRBJ1-5; D may be TRBD1 (6 bases). V lost 1 base and J lost 7, with 11 bases in between. Per germline, CDR1 MGHDK and CDR2 SYGVNS. The CDR3 is 14 amino acids. The CDR3 bases are TGTGCCAGCAGTGAATGGGGGGGCGGGCAGCCCCAGCATTTT. Translation gives CASSEWGGGQPQHF.

The genes are TRBV4-3 and TRBJ2-7, with unresolved D. V lost 0 bases and J 3 bases, leaving 9 bases between the germline ends. Germline values: CDR1 LGHNA, CDR2 YSLEER. This CDR3 spans 14 amino acids. The CDR3 loop is CASSQDRQNYEQYF. The CDR3, as DNA: TGCGCCAGCAGCCAAGATAGGCAGAACTACGAGCAGTACTTC.

The chain joins TRBV5-5 to TRBJ1-2, with a possible D match to TRBD1 (5 bases). The CDR3 contains 18 residues. Germline V lookup: CDR1 SGHKS, CDR2 YYEKEE (reference sequence). Trimming cost V 4 bases and J 5 bases, with 27 bases left between them. The CDR3 is CASSPNPDSRIGGYGYTF. DNA for the CDR3: TGTGCCAGCAGCCCCAATCCTGACAGCCGGATCGGGGGGTATGGCTACACCTTC.

The CDR3 nucleotides are TGTGCCAGCAGACGGCCTGGCTCCTACGAGCAGTACTTC. Its protein is CASRRPGSYEQYF. The rearrangement uses TRBV6-5 and TRBJ2-7; D gene ambiguous. The CDR3 contains 13 residues. Deletions cut 6 bases from V and 0 bases from J, with 9 bases between. The germline CDR1 and CDR2 sequences are MNHEY and SVGAGI.

This chain joins TRBV4-1 and TRBJ1-5; the match to TRBD1 covers 10 bases. Germline V lookup: CDR1 MGHRA, CDR2 YSYEKL. The CDR3 runs 16 residues. V lost 3 bases, J lost 6 bases, and 8 bases stayed unmatched. CDR3 in DNA: TGCGCCAGCAGCCAGAGACAGGGGGCCGGAGGTCAGCCCCAGCATTTT. As protein: CASSQRQGAGGQPQHF.

The CDR3 loop reads CSVAHDYGYTF. CDR3 in DNA: TGCAGCGTTGCGCACGACTATGGCTACACCTTC. The V call is TRBV29-1, the J call TRBJ1-2; no clear D gene. Trimming stripped 4 bases from V and 3 bases from J, with 6 bases between. CDR1 and CDR2 (germline): SQVTM, ANQGSEA. The CDR3 totals 11 residues.

This clone was seen only once. The chain couples TRBV29-1 to TRBJ2-7; possibly TRBD1 for D (6 bases). Trimming took 7 bases from V and 4 from J, leaving 11 bases between them. Germline CDR1 reads SQVTM; CDR2 reads ANQGSEA. The CDR3 covers 11 residues. Written as DNA, the CDR3 is TGCAGCGCCGGGACACAATACGAGCAGTACTTC. Translation gives CSAGTQYEQYF.

The chain employs TRBV6-6 and TRBJ1-5, with D hard to call. Between the trimmed V and J ends, which lost 5 bases and 9 bases, there was a span of 17 bases. Germline V gene sequence: CDR1 MNHNY, CDR2 SVGAGI (reference sequence). The CDR3 is 14 amino acids. For the CDR3, the DNA is TGTGCCAGCAGTCAGGACTCGCCCTCTTTGCCCCAGCATTTT. Its protein is CASSQDSPSLPQHF.

The rearrangement links TRBV28 to TRBJ1-5, with 9 bases matching TRBD1. Trimming cost V 6 bases and J 2 bases; bases outside gene matches: 5. The germline V gene has CDR1 MDHEN and CDR2 SYDVKM. This CDR3 comprises 15 residues. CDR3 sequence (DNA): TGTGCCAGCAGCCGGGGACAGGGACGCAATCAGCCCCAGCATTTT. Protein sequence: CASSRGQGRNQPQHF.

The V call is TRBV5-4, the J call TRBJ1-1, with D possibly matching TRBD1 (5 bases). Per the germline V gene, CDR1 is SGHNT and CDR2 is YYREEE (reference sequence). V lost 0 bases to trimming and J lost 5 bases, with 8 bases between them. This CDR3 has 13 residues. The CDR3 nucleotides read TGTGCCAGCAGCTTGGGACAGACTACTGAAGCTTTCTTT. Protein: CASSLGQTTEAFF.

This chain joins TRBV5-1 and TRBJ1-5, with 7 bases identical to TRBD1. Trimming took 4 bases from V and 3 from J; bases not matched to a gene: 7. The CDR3 spans 15 residues. CDR1 is SGHRS, CDR2 YFSETQ, per germline. CDR3 protein: CASSATGLNNQPQHF. The CDR3 DNA reads TGCGCCAGCAGCGCGACAGGGTTGAACAATCAGCCCCAGCATTTT.

This chain connects TRBV10-3 to TRBJ1-3; TRBD1 might be the D (5 bases). The CDR3 has 13 residues. Germline-derived CDR1 and CDR2 are ENHRY and SYGVKD. V lost 2 bases and J 3 bases, leaving 5 bases between the germline ends. CDR3 DNA sequence: TGTGCCATCAGTGAGACAGGTGGAAACACCATATATTTT. Its protein is CAISETGGNTIYF.

The rearrangement links TRBV10-1 to TRBJ2-3; perhaps D is TRBD1 or TRBD2 (5 bases each). The CDR3 consists of 13 residues. V was pared by 2 bases and J by 8 bases, with 11 bases between. From germline, CDR1 is WNHNN and CDR2 SYGVQD (reference sequence). Written as DNA, the CDR3 is TGCGCCAGCAGTGAGCTGAGGGGCGGTACGCAGTATTTT. This gives the protein CASSELRGGTQYF.

The chain has TRBV18 and TRBJ1-6; tentatively, D is TRBD1 (5 bases). The CDR3 has 14 amino acids. The germline CDR1 and CDR2 sequences are KGHSH and LQKENI. Trimming shortened V by 4 bases and J by 10 bases, and 14 bases separated the two germline ends. The CDR3 DNA follows: TGTGCCAGCTCACTCGATGATAAGGGGTCACCCCTCCACTTT. Amino acids: CASSLDDKGSPLHF.

This chain links TRBV6-5 with TRBJ1-2; no clear D gene. Germline-derived CDR1 and CDR2 are MNHEY and SVGAGI. V lost 10 bases to trimming and J lost 8 bases, with 14 bases between them. The CDR3 length is 11 residues. The CDR3 DNA reads as TGTGCCACCCTCGAGGGAGGCGGCTACACCTTC. Its protein is CATLEGGGYTF.